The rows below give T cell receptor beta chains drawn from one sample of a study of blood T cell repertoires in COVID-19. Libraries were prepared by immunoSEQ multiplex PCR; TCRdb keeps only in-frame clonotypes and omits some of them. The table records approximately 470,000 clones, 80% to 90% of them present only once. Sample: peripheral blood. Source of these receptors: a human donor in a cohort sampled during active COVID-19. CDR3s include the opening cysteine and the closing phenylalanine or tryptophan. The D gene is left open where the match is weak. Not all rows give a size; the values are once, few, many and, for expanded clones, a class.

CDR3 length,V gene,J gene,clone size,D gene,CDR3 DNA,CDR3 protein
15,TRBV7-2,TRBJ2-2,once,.,TGTGCCAGCACCTCGGAAGCGTTGGACACCGGGGAGCTGTTTTTT,CASTSEALDTGELFF
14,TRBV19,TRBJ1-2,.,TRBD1,TGTGCCAGTAGTATTAGGGACAGGGGCTATGGCTACACCTTC,CASSIRDRGYGYTF
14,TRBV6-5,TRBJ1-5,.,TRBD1,TGTGCCAGCAGGGGACAGGGAGTGAGTCAGCCCCAGCATTTT,CASRGQGVSQPQHF
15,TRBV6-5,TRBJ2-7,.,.,TGTGCCAGCAGTTACTCGCGACAGGCCTCCTACGAGCAGTACTTC,CASSYSRQASYEQYF
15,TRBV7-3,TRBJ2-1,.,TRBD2,TGTGCCAGCAGCTTAAATAGCGGGAGGGGGAATGAGCAGTTCTTC,CASSLNSGRGNEQFF
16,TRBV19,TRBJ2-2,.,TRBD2,TGTGCCAGTAGTCTCTCTAGCGGGAGTGGCACCGGGGAGCTGTTTTTT,CASSLSSGSGTGELFF
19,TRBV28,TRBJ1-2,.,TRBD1,TGTGCCAGCAGTTCCCCCCCCGGACAGGGGGGATCTCTTAACTATGGCTACACCTTC,CASSSPPGQGGSLNYGYTF
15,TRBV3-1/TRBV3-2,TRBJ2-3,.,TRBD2,TGTGCCAGCAGCCACAGAACTAGCGGGACAGATACGCAGTATTTT,CASSHRTSGTDTQYF
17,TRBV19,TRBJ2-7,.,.,TGTGCCAGTAGTCTGAATTCGGTGATCCCAGGTCTCTACGAGCAGTACTTC,CASSLNSVIPGLYEQYF
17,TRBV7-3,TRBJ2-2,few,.,TGTGCCAGCAGAAAGGCCCCGGGACAAACGAACACCGGGGAGCTGTTTTTT,CASRKAPGQTNTGELFF
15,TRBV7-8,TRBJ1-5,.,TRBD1,TGTGCCAGCAGCCGTCCGGGACAGTCTAATCAGCCCCAGCATTTT,CASSRPGQSNQPQHF
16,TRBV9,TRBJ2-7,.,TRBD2,TGTGCCAGCAGCCCCCCCGGACTAGCGGGTTTAGGAGAGCAGTACTTC,CASSPPGLAGLGEQYF
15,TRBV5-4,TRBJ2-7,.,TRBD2,TGTGCCAGCAGCCCTGGGACTAGCGGGAGGGGGGAGCAGTACTTC,CASSPGTSGRGEQYF
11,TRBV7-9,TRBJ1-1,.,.,TGTGCCAGCAGCTATCGAGGGGAAGCTTTCTTT,CASSYRGEAFF
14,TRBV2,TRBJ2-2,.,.,TGTGCCAGCAAAGTAGGAGGGAACACCGGGGAGCTGTTTTTT,CASKVGGNTGELFF
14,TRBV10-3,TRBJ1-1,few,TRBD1,TGTGCCATCAGGGAGGGACAGGAGAACACTGAAGCTTTCTTT,CAIREGQENTEAFF
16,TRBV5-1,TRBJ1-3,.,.,TGCGCCAGCAGCTTGGGAGGGGGTACTGCAGGAAACACCATATATTTT,CASSLGGGTAGNTIYF
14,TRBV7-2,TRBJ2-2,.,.,TGTGCCAGCAGCTGGGGACTCGTGTCCGGGGAGCTGTTTTTT,CASSWGLVSGELFF
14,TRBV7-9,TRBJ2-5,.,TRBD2,TGTGCCAGCAGCAAGTCCGCGGGAGTAGAGACCCAGTACTTC,CASSKSAGVETQYF
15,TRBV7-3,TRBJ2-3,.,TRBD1,TGTGCCAGCAGCTCCGGACAGGGCCCCGCGGATACGCAGTATTTT,CASSSGQGPADTQYF
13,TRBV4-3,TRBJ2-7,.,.,TGCGCCAGCAGCCCAGGTTCGAGCTACGAGCAGTACTTC,CASSPGSSYEQYF
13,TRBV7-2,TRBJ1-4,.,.,TGTGCCAGCAGCACCCTCCCAGGTGAAAAACTGTTTTTT,CASSTLPGEKLFF
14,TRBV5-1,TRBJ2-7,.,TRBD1,TGCGCCAGCAGCTCCGGGACAGCAACCTACGAGCAGTACTTC,CASSSGTATYEQYF
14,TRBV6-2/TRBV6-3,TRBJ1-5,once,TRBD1,TGTGCCAGCAGCTCGACAGGGAACAATCAGCCCCAGCATTTT,CASSSTGNNQPQHF
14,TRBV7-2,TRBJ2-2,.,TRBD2,TGTGCCAGCACCCCCCCCGGGAGGACCAGGGAGCTGTTTTTT,CASTPPGRTRELFF
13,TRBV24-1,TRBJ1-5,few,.,TGTGCCACCAGTCTCCAGGGAAGTCAGCCCCAGCATTTT,CATSLQGSQPQHF
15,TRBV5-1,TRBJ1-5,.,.,TGCGCCAGCACGGGGGGTTCAGGGGGCAATCAGCCCCAGCATTTT,CASTGGSGGNQPQHF
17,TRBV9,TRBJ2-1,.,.,TGTGCCAGCAGTGCCCCTTCCAGGGGCCCGGGCGTGGGTGAGCAGTTCTTC,CASSAPSRGPGVGEQFF
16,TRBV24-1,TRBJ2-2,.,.,TGTGCCACTACCGACAGCGAGAGAGGTGTCCCCGGGGAGCTGTTTTTT,CATTDSERGVPGELFF
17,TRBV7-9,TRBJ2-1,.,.,TGTGCCAGCAGCTCCCCTGGGGGTAGCGGATCTTACAATGAGCAGTTCTTC,CASSSPGGSGSYNEQFF
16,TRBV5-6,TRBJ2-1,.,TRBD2,TGTGCCAGCAGCGTTAGCGGGAGGGGCTCCTACAATGAGCAGTTCTTC,CASSVSGRGSYNEQFF
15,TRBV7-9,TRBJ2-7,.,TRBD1,TGTGCCAGCAGACGAGAAGCAGGGGGTTATAACGAGCAGTACTTC,CASRREAGGYNEQYF
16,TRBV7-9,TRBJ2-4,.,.,TGTGCCAGCAGCTTTCAGGATTACTCTAGCCAGGACATTCAGTACTTC,CASSFQDYSSQDIQYF
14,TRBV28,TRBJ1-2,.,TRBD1,TGTGCCAGCAGACCCCTCGGACAGGGGGCGCTTGTAACCTTC,CASRPLGQGALVTF
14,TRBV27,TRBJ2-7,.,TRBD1,TGTGCCAGCAGTTTATTAACAGGGGGCTACGAGCAGTACTTC,CASSLLTGGYEQYF
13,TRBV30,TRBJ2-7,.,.,TGTGCCTGGAGTGCCTCAGTTCCCTACGAGCAGTACTTC,CAWSASVPYEQYF
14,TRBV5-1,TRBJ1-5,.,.,TGCGCCAGCAGCTTGGGCCAGGTCAATCAGCCCCAGCATTTT,CASSLGQVNQPQHF